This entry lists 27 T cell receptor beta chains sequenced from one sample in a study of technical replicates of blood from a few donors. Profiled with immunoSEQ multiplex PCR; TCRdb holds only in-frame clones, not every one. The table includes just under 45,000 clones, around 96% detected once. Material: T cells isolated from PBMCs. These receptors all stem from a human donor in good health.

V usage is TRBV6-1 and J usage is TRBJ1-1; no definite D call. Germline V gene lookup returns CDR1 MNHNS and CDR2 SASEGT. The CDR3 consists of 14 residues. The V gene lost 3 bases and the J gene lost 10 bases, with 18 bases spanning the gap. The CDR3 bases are TGTGCCAGCAGTGATCCCACGACATTTCCCCTAGCTTTCTTT. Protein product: CASSDPTTFPLAFF.

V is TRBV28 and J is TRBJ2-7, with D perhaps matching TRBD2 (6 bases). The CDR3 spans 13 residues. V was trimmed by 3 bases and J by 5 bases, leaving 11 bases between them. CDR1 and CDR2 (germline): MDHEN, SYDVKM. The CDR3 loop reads CASSFPGRNEQYF. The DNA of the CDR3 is TGTGCCAGCAGTTTCCCAGGGAGGAACGAGCAGTACTTC. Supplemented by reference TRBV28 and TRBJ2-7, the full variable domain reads DVKVTQSSRYLVKRTGEKVFLECVQDMDHENMFWYRQDPGLGLRLIYFSYDVKMKEKGDIPEGYSVSREKKERFSLILESASTNQTSMYLCASSFPGRNEQYFGPGTRLTVT.

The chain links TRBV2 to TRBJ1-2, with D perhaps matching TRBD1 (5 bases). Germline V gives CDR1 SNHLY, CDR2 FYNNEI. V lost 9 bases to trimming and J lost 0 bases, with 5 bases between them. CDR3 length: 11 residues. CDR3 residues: CARTANYGYTF. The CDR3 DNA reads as TGTGCCAGGACAGCTAACTATGGCTACACCTTC.

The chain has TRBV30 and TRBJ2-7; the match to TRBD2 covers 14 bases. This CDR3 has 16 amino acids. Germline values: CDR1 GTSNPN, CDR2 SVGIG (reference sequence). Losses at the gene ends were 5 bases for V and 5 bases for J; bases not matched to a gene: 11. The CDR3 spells CAWLGTSGSTAHEQYF. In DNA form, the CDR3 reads TGTGCCTGGCTAGGGACTAGCGGGAGCACTGCCCACGAGCAGTACTTC.

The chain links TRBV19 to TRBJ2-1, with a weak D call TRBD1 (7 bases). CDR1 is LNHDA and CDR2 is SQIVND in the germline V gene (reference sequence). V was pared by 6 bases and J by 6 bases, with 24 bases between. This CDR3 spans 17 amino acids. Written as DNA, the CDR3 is TGTGCCAGTAGGGAGGGGGCGGGTTCTAACCTTCGCAATGAGCAGTTCTTC. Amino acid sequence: CASREGAGSNLRNEQFF.

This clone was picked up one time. The CDR3 nucleotides are TGTGCCAGCAGCGTTAGTTCGGGAGCCCCTGGGCAGTTCTTC. It translates to CASSVSSGAPGQFF. The rearrangement joins TRBV9 to TRBJ2-1, with D possibly matching TRBD2 (6 bases). Trimming took off 2 bases at V and 12 bases at J, with 18 bases between the two ends. Germline assignment: CDR1 SGDLS and CDR2 YYNGEE. CDR3 length: 14 amino acids. Full variable domain (missing parts from reference TRBV9 and TRBJ2-1): DSGVTQTPKHLITATGQRVTLRCSPRSGDLSVYWYQQSLDQGLQFLIQYYNGEERAKGNILERFSAQQFPDLHSELNLSSLELGDSALYFCASSVSSGAPGQFFGPGTRLTVL.

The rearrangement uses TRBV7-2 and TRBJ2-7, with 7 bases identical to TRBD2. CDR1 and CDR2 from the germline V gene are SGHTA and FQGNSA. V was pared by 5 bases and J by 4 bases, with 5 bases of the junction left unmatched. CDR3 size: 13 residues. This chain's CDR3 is CASSPWGGYEQYF. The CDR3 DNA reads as TGTGCCAGCAGCCCGTGGGGGGGGTACGAGCAGTACTTC.

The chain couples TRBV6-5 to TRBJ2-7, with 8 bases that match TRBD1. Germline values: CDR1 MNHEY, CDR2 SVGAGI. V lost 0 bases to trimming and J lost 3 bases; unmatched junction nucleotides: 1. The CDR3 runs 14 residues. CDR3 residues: CASSYSGTGYEQYF. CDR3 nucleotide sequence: TGTGCCAGCAGTTACTCCGGGACAGGCTACGAGCAGTACTTC.

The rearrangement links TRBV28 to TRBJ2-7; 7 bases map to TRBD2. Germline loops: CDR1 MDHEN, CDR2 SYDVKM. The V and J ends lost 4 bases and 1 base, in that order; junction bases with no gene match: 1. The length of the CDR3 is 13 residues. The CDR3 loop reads CASSSSGSYEQYF. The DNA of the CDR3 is TGTGCCAGCAGTTCTAGCGGTTCCTACGAGCAGTACTTC.

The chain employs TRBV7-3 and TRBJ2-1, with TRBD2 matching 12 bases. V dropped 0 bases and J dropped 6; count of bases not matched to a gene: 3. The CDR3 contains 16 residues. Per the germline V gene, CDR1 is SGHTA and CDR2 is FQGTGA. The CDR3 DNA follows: TGTGCCAGCAGCTTAACGGGACTAGCGGGTGGCAATGAGCAGTTCTTC. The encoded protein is CASSLTGLAGGNEQFF. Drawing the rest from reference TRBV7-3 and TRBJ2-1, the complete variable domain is GAGVSQTPSNKVTEKGKYVELRCDPISGHTALYWYRQSLGQGPEFLIYFQGTGAADDSGLPNDRFFAVRPEGSVSTLKIQRTERGDSAVYLCASSLTGLAGGNEQFFGPGTRLTVL.

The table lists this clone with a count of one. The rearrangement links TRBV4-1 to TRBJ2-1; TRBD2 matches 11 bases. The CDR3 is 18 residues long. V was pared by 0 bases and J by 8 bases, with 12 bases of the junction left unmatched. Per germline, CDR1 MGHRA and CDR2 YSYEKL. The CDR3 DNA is TGCGCCAGCAGCCAAGATCGGGCGGCTAGCGGGAGGTGGGATGAGCAGTTCTTC. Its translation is CASSQDRAASGRWDEQFF.

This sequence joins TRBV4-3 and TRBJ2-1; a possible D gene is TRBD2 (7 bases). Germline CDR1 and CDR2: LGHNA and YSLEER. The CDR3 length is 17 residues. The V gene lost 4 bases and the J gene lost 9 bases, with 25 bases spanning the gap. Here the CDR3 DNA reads TGCGCCAGCAGCCCTTATAGGGGGGGCCGTGGAAGCACTGAGCAGTTCTTC. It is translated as CASSPYRGGRGSTEQFF.

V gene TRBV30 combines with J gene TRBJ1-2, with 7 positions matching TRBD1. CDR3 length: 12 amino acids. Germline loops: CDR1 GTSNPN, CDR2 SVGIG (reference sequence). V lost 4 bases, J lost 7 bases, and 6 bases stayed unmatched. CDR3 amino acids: CAWIDREPGYTF. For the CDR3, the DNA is TGTGCCTGGATCGACAGGGAGCCTGGCTACACCTTC.

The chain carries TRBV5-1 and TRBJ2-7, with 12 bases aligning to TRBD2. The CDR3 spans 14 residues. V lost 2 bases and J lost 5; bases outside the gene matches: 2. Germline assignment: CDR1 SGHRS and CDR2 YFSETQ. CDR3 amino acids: CASSFRLAGDEQYF. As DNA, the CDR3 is TGCGCCAGCAGCTTCAGACTAGCGGGAGACGAGCAGTACTTC.

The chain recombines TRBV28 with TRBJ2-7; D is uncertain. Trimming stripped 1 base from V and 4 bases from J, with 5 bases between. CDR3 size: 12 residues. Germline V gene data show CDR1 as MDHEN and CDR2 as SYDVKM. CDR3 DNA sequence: TGTGCCAGCAGTTTATTCGAGTACGAGCAGTACTTC. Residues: CASSLFEYEQYF.

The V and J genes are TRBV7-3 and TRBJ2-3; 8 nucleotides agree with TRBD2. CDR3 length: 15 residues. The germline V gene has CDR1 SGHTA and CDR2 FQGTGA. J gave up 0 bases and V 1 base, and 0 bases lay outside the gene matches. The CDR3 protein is CASSLSGGSTDTQYF. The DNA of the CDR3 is TGTGCCAGCAGCTTAAGCGGGGGGAGCACAGATACGCAGTATTTT. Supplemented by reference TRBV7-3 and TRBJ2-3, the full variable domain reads GAGVSQTPSNKVTEKGKYVELRCDPISGHTALYWYRQSLGQGPEFLIYFQGTGAADDSGLPNDRFFAVRPEGSVSTLKIQRTERGDSAVYLCASSLSGGSTDTQYFGPGTRLTVL.

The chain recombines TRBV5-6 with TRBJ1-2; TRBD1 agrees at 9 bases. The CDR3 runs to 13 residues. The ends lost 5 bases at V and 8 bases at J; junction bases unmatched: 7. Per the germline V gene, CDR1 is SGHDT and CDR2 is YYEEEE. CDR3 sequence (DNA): TGTGCCAGCAGTACAGGGGGCTTTCGGGGCTACACCTTC. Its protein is CASSTGGFRGYTF.

The CDR3 loop is CASSSGASNQPQHF. CDR3 nucleotides: TGTGCCAGTTCTTCAGGGGCTAGCAATCAGCCCCAGCATTTT. The chain combines TRBV19 with TRBJ1-5, with D tentatively TRBD1 (6 bases). Germline loops: CDR1 LNHDA, CDR2 SQIVND (reference sequence). The CDR3 contains 14 residues. V dropped 8 bases and J dropped 0 bases, with 11 bases sitting between them.

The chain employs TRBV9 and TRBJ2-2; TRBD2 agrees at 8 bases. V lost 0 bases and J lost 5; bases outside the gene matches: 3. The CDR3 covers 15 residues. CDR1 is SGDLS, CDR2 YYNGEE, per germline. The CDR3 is CASSVGREGTGELFF. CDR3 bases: TGTGCCAGCAGCGTAGGCCGGGAGGGGACCGGGGAGCTGTTTTTT. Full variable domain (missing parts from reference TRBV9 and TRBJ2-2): DSGVTQTPKHLITATGQRVTLRCSPRSGDLSVYWYQQSLDQGLQFLIQYYNGEERAKGNILERFSAQQFPDLHSELNLSSLELGDSALYFCASSVGREGTGELFFGEGSRLTVL.

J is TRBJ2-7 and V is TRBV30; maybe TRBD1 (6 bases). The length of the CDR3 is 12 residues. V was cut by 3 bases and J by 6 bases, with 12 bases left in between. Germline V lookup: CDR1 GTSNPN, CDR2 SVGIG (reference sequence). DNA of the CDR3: TGTGCCTGGAGACTTCAGGGGTCCGAGCAGTACTTC. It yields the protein CAWRLQGSEQYF.

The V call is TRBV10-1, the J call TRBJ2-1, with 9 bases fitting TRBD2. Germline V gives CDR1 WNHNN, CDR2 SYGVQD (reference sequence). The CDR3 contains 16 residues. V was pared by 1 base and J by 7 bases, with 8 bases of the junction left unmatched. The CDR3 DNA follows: TGCGCCAGCAGTGAGTGGGAGCGGGAGGCGGGTAATGAGCAGTTCTTC. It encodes CASSEWEREAGNEQFF.

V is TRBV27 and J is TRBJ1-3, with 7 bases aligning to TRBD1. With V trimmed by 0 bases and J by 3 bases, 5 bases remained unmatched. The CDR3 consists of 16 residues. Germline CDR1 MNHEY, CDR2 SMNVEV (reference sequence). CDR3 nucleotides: TGTGCCAGCAGTTTATCGCAAACAGGGGATGGAAACACCATATATTTT. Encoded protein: CASSLSQTGDGNTIYF.

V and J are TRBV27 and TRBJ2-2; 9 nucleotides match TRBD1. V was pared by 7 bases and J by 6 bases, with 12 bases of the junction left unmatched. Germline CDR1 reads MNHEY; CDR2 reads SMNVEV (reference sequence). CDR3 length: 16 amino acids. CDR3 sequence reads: CASISPGQGGAGELFF. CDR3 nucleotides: TGTGCCAGCATTTCCCCGGGACAGGGAGGCGCCGGGGAGCTGTTTTTT.

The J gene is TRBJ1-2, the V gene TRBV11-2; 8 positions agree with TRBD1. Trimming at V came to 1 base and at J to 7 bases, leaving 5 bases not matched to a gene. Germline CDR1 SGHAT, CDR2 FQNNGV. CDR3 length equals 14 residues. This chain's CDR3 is CASSLGAGGSGYTF. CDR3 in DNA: TGTGCCAGCAGCTTAGGGGCAGGGGGCAGTGGCTACACCTTC.

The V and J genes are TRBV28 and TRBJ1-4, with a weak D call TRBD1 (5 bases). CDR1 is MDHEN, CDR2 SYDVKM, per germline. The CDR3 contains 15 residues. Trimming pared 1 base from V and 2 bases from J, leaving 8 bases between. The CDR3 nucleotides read TGTGCCAGCAGTTTATCCGGGGGTACTAATGAAAAACTGTTTTTT. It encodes CASSLSGGTNEKLFF.

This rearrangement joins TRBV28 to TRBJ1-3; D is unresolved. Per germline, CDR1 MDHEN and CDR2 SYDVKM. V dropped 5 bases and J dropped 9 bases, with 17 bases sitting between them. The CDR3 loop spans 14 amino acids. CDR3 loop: CASSPALIGGTIYF. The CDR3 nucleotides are TGTGCCAGCAGTCCAGCCCTAATTGGAGGCACCATATATTTT. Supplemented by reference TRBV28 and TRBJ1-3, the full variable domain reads DVKVTQSSRYLVKRTGEKVFLECVQDMDHENMFWYRQDPGLGLRLIYFSYDVKMKEKGDIPEGYSVSREKKERFSLILESASTNQTSMYLCASSPALIGGTIYFGEGSWLTVV.

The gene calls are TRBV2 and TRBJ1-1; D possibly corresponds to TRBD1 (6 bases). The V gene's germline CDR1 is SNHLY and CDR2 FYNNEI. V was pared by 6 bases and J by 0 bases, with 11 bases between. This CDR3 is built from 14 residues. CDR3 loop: CASSGQLMNTEAFF. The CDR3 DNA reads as TGTGCCAGCAGCGGACAGCTTATGAACACTGAAGCTTTCTTT.